Included here is one T cell receptor beta chain sequence, with context. Its antigen is currently not known. No per-base quality is available; no much larger clone lies one base away. The sample originates from a study of control samples from healthy donors and cancer patients (dated by TCRdb to 2019 to 2021). The CDR3 has 15 amino acids, counting the end cysteine and phenylalanine. Only CDR3 DNA remains: 45 bases, in frame from the first base. V was cut back by 4 bases and J by 0 bases, leaving a gap of 10 bases between them. The germline V gene sets CDR1 to LGHNA and CDR2 to YSLEER. Receptors were amplified or captured by the immunoSEQ multiplex PCR assay. TCRdb took over this immuneACCESS table, retaining in-frame rearrangements with V and J assigned. Such tables are incomplete; in checked studies, under half of the missing clones stem from an unresolved V gene, and the remainder is unexplained. This sample gives around 68,000 clones in total; more than 80% of them show up just once. Of the sample, about 3.1% falls within the top ten clones.

The sequencing sample was made of PBMCs. The clonotype was recovered from a woman in her 50s with lung cancer. The rearranged segments are TRBV4-3 and TRBJ1-3; no confident D gene assignment can be made. The nucleotides are TGCGCCAGCAGCCCTCGAGTCTACTCTGGAAACACCATATATTTT. Its protein is CASSPRVYSGNTIYF.